This TCR beta chain was captured in a study of blood T cell repertoires in COVID-19. This CDR3 has 15 residues. Trimming left V 8 bases short and J 2 bases short, with 16 bases between. The germline gives CDR1 MNHEY, CDR2 SVGAGI. Some clones are missing from TCRdb's copy, which holds only in-frame ones; the method was immunoSEQ multiplex PCR. The sample holds about 59,000 clones, roughly nine tenths seen once. Sequencing was done on a sample of peripheral blood. The receptor was isolated from a man at least 80 years old in a cohort sampled during active COVID-19. The chain links TRBV6-5 to TRBJ1-3; D perhaps matches TRBD1 (6 bases). The CDR3, as DNA: TGTGCCAGCGGGCTTGGGGGGGCGCCTGGAAACACCATATATTTT. Translating it yields CASGLGGAPGNTIYF.